This paragraph covers one T cell receptor beta chain sequence. There is no known antigen for this receptor. No much larger clone is present one base from it, and per-base qualities are unavailable. Counted from cysteine to phenylalanine, this CDR3 has 15 amino acids. The CDR3 DNA has 45 bases and is translated from base 1. CDR1 MNHEY and CDR2 SMNVEV are derived from the germline V gene (reference sequence). V and J are truncated by 5 bases and 4 bases respectively, leaving an intervening sequence of 15 bases. This entry is derived from a study of CD8 T cells in ankylosing spondylitis (dated by TCRdb to the late 2010s). With respect to the entire study: The study set out to find disease-linked TCR variants by profiling T cell receptor beta repertoires in ankylosing spondylitis patients and healthy donors. The full study cohort was made up of 25 ankylosing spondylitis patients and 95 to 130 healthy donors. Samples of peripheral blood were taken, and for ankylosing spondylitis patients, synovial fluid was collected as well. Points the paper makes about the study in general: Some TCR beta motif variants had previously been reported in synovial fluid and blood of reactive arthritis patients, which suggested common disease-initiation mechanisms. A TCR beta motif made up of about eight highly homologous amino acid variants appeared to be characteristic of blood from ankylosing spondylitis patients. The disease-linked clones were reported as significantly enriched in matched synovial fluid samples from ankylosing spondylitis patients. A CD8+ phenotype was shown by the disease-linked clones, which were found at relatively low frequencies in peripheral blood.

TCRdb records Illumina HiSeq 2500 as the sequencer. Quantitative 5'-RACE with molecular barcodes was the method used to prepare the TCR beta libraries. On the study's bioinformatics: A new computational method, built on a probabilistic model of VDJ rearrangement, was used to identify disease-linked TCR variants. TCRdb ran its own pipeline on the public reads, namely fastp trimming at Q25 and MiXCR clone calling, and kept in-frame beta chains. Every entry covers one CDR3 protein and lists the most common genes and DNA from its rows. In this record, the V and J calls reflect TCRdb's handling and not the investigators' own analysis. The sample table records roughly 170,000 distinct CDR3 sequences; 9.5% to 10% of these occur just once. The ten most abundant clones make up approximately 16% of the sample.

This receptor was identified in a female donor with ankylosing spondylitis or in good health (not recorded which). The sample was blood, either unsorted or a sorted T cell fraction (not recorded which). This receptor chain uses TRBV27 and TRBJ1-5; the D region possibly corresponds to TRBD1 (6 bases align). The bases are TGTGCCAGCAGTCAGGGGACCGGGGGGAATCAGCCCCAGCATTTT. Its amino acids are CASSQGTGGNQPQHF.